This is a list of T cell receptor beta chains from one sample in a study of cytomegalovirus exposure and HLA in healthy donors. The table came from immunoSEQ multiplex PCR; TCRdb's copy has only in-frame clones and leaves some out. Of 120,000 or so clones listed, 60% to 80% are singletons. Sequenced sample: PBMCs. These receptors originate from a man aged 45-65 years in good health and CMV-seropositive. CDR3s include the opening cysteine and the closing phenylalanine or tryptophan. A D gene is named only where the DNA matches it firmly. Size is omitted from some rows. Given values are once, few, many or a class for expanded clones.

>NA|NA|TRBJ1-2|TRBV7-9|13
TGTGCCAGCAGCCCTGACAGAAACTATGGCTACACCTTC
CASSPDRNYGYTF
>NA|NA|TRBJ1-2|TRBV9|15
TGTGCCAGCAGCGTAGGCCCAGGGAAGGGCTATGGCTACACCTTC
CASSVGPGKGYGYTF
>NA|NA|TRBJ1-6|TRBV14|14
TGTGCCAGCAGCTCTCAACCGGGGAATTCACCCCTCCACTTT
CASSSQPGNSPLHF
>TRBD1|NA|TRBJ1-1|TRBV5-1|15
TGCGCCAGCAGCTGGGGGACAGGGATAAACACTGAAGCTTTCTTT
CASSWGTGINTEAFF
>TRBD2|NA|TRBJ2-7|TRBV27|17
TGTGCCACCAGAGGGAGGGTAGGGACTAGCGGGATCTACGAGCAGTACTTC
CATRGRVGTSGIYEQYF
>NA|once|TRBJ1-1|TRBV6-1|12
TGTGCCACCCGGGGCGGGGGAACTGAAGCTTTCTTT
CATRGGGTEAFF
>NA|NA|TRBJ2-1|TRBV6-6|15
TGTGCCAGCAGTTACTTGACTGAGCCCTACAATGAGCAGTTCTTC
CASSYLTEPYNEQFF
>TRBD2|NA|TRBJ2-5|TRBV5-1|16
TGCGCCAGCAGCTGGGGCGGGAGCGGGAGCCAAGAGACCCAGTACTTC
CASSWGGSGSQETQYF
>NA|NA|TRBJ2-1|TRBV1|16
TGCACCAGCAGCCAAGATCGGGAAATAGGTAACAATGAGCAGTTCTTC
CTSSQDREIGNNEQFF
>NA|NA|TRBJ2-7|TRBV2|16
TGTGCCAGCAGTGAAGCAGTGGGCAAGGCTCGCGACGAGCAGTACTTC
CASSEAVGKARDEQYF
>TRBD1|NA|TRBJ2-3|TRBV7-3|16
TGTGCCAGCAGCTTACAACCGGGACAGGGGGACAATACGCAGTATTTT
CASSLQPGQGDNTQYF
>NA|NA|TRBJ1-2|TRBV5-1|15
TGCGCCAGCAGCTTGGAATTGGGGGGTCCGCATGGCTACACCTTC
CASSLELGGPHGYTF
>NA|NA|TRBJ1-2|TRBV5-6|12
TGTGCCAGCAGCTCTTTCGGAGGGTCCTACACCTTC
CASSSFGGSYTF
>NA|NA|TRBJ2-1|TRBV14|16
TGTGCCAGCAGCCAAGATGGCGGACAGTTCTACAATGAGCAGTTCTTC
CASSQDGGQFYNEQFF
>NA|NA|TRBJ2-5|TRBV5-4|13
TGTGCCAGCAGCTTACCAGGGAGGGAGACCCAGTACTTC
CASSLPGRETQYF
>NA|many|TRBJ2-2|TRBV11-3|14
TGTGCCAGCAGACGGGACTTTCTCACCGGGGAGCTGTTTTTT
CASRRDFLTGELFF
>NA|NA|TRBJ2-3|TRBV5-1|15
TGCGCCAGCACTACCGGAAGCGGGTACACAGATACGCAGTATTTT
CASTTGSGYTDTQYF
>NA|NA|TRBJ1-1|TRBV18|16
TGTGCCAGCTCACCCTCCCTGACAGGCACAAACACTGAAGCTTTCTTT
CASSPSLTGTNTEAFF
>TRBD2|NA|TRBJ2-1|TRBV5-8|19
TGTGCCAGCAGCCGCCTCGCGGGTAGCGGGGGGGCTGTCTACAATGAGCAGTTCTTC
CASSRLAGSGGAVYNEQFF
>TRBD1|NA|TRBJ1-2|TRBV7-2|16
TGTGCCAGCAGCTTAAACCTGATGGGACAGGGTGGCGGCTACACCTTC
CASSLNLMGQGGGYTF
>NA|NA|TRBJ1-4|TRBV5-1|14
TGCGCCAGCAGCTTGGGGGGCAGAAATGAAAAACTGTTTTTT
CASSLGGRNEKLFF
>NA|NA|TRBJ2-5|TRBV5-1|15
TGCGCCAGCAGCTTGGATACAGGGTCCCAAGAGACCCAGTACTTC
CASSLDTGSQETQYF
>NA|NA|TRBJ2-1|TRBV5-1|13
TGCGCCAGCAGCTCCGGGACTGTGAATGAGCAGTTCTTC
CASSSGTVNEQFF
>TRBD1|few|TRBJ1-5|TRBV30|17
TGTGCCTGGAGTGTACCCCGCTCGACAGGGGGCGGTCAGCCCCAGCATTTT
CAWSVPRSTGGGQPQHF
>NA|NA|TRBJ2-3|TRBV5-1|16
TGCGCCAGCAGCTGGGGGGACTCCACGAACACAGATACGCAGTATTTT
CASSWGDSTNTDTQYF
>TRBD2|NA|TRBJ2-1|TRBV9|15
TGTGCCAGCAGTGCGACTAGCGGGTCCTACAATGAGCAGTTCTTC
CASSATSGSYNEQFF
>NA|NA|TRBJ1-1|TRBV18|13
TGTGCCAGCTCACCGGCAGAAAACACTGAAGCTTTCTTT
CASSPAENTEAFF
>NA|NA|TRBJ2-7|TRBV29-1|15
TGCAGCGTTGAGGACTCGGAATCCCTCGCGAGGGAGCAGTACTTC
CSVEDSESLAREQYF
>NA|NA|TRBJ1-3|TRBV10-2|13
TGCGCCAGCAGTAGGGGCCAGGGAAACACCATATATTTT
CASSRGQGNTIYF
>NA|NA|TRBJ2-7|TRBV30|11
TGTGCCTGGAGCGTTAGTCGCGGCACGTACTTC
CAWSVSRGTYF
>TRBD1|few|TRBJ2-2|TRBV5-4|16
TGTGCCAGCAGCTCCCAGGACAGGGGGAACACCGGGGAGCTGTTTTTT
CASSSQDRGNTGELFF
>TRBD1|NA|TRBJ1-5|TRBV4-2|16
TGTGCCAGCAGCAATTCGGCCAGGGGGAGCAATCAGCCCCAGCATTTT
CASSNSARGSNQPQHF
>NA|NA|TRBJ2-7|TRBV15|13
TGTGCCACCAGCAGACAGGGAGGATACGAGCAGTACTTC
CATSRQGGYEQYF
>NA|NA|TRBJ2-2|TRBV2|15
TGTGCCAGCAGTGTGAACGGGAGGAACACCGGGGAGCTGTTTTTT
CASSVNGRNTGELFF
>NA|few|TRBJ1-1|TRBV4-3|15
TGCGCCAGCAGCCAAGCGTGGGGGGTAGGCACTGAAGCTTTCTTT
CASSQAWGVGTEAFF
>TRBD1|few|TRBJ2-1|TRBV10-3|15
TGTGCCATCAGCCATGGACAGGGGGCTAAGGGTGAGCAGTTCTTC
CAISHGQGAKGEQFF
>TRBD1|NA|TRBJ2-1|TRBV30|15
TGTGCCTGGGACAGGGGGCTAGGGTCCTACAATGAGCAGTTCTTC
CAWDRGLGSYNEQFF
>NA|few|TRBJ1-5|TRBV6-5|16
TGTGCCAGCAGTTACTCTCACCCGGGGGGTGGACAGCCCCAGCATTTT
CASSYSHPGGGQPQHF
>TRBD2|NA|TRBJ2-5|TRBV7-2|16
TGTGCCAGCAGCTTAATGGCTAGCGGGAGTTCGGAGACCCAGTACTTC
CASSLMASGSSETQYF
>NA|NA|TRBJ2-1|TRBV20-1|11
TGCAGTGCCGACCGGGGGGCCGAGCAGTTCTTC
CSADRGAEQFF
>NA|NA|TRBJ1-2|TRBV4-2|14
TGTGCCAGCAGCCAAGATCAGGGCGGCTATGGCTACACCTTC
CASSQDQGGYGYTF
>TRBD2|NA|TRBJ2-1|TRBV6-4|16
TGTGCCAGCAGTCTTGAGCGGGGTAGCTCCTACAATGAGCAGTTCTTC
CASSLERGSSYNEQFF
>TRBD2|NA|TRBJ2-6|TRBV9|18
TGTGCCAGCAGCGTAGCACTAGCGGGTTACTCTGGGGCCAACGTCCTGACTTTC
CASSVALAGYSGANVLTF
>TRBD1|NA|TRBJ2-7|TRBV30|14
TGTGCCTGCGATGACAGGGGGAGATCCTACGAGCAGTACTTC
CACDDRGRSYEQYF
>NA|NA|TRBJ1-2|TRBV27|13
TGTGCCACCTGGGGAGGGACCAACTATGGCTACACCTTC
CATWGGTNYGYTF
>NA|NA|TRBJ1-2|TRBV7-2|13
TGTGCCAGCAGCTCAGGACAGAACTATGGCTACACCTTC
CASSSGQNYGYTF
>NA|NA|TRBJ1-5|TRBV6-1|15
TGTGCCAGCAGTGAAAGCGGGGGACCCCACCAGCCCCAGCATTTT
CASSESGGPHQPQHF
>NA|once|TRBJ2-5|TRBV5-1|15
TGCGCCAGCAGCTTGGCCACAGGATCGGGAGAGACCCAGTACTTC
CASSLATGSGETQYF
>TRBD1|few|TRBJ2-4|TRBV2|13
TGTGCCAGCAGACAGGGGGCCAAAAACATTCAGTACTTC
CASRQGAKNIQYF
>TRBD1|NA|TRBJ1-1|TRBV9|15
TGTGCCAGCAGTCAAAGAGGGGGCCGGGGCACTGAAGCTTTCTTT
CASSQRGGRGTEAFF
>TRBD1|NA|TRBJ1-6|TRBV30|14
TGTGCCTGGAGTACCGGACAGGGTAATTCACCCCTCCACTTT
CAWSTGQGNSPLHF
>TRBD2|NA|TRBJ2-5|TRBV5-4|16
TGTGCCAGCAGCAATCCGACTAGCGGGAGCCGGGAGACCCAGTACTTC
CASSNPTSGSRETQYF